This T cell receptor beta chain was observed in a study of cytomegalovirus exposure and HLA in healthy donors. The CDR3 spans 14 residues. Within the sample, this clone is medium-sized (0.01 to 0.1%). Its antigen remains unknown. Study results and caveats: Exclusion as indistinguishable affected some V segments, including TRBV6-2 and TRBV6-3.

13 Jbeta primers and 60 Vbeta primers were used for the PCR. This table comes from immunoSEQ multiplex PCR, and its TCRdb copy is limited to in-frame clones, with some not included. The sample includes around 210,000 clones, 79% of them seen just once. Sequenced material: PBMCs. This sequence joins TRBV21-1 and TRBJ2-7; TRBD1 was called by the table and not checked on the DNA. TRBV21-1 is a recognized pseudogene. The sequence was obtained from a man aged 50 or older in good health and CMV-seronegative. CDR3 sequence reads: CASRTGTVPYEQYF. Here the CDR3 DNA reads TGTGCCAGCAGAACAGGGACAGTTCCCTACGAGCAGTACTTC.